The sequence of this T cell receptor (beta chain) was determined in a study of blood T cell repertoires in COVID-19. The wider study: COVID-19 samples from acute and convalescent phases originated in the United States, Italy and Spain. Sources were T cells, B-cell-depleted T cells, or PBMCs; the material itself was cDNA or gDNA.

This CDR3 is built from 18 residues. Per germline, CDR1 MDHEN and CDR2 SYDVKM. V trimming: 5 bases; J trimming: 1 base; junction bases outside the gene matches: 14. Per the original data handling: Quantification of nucleated cells was approximated via reference gene primer amplification. The assay was immunoSEQ multiplex PCR, and TCRdb's table has in-frame clones only and misses some. Clone size and the V and J calls come from that table; the DNA yielded D and trimming. Found here are about 200,000 clones, around 87% of them singletons; the top ten hold more than 2.5%. This rearrangement joins TRBV28 to TRBJ1-3; 7 bases match TRBD1. Sequences were obtained from peripheral blood. The receptor's source is a man in his sixties with acute or convalescent COVID-19. CDR3 protein: CASSPVSASTGSGNTIYF. CDR3 nucleotide sequence: TGTGCCAGCAGTCCTGTTTCTGCCTCGACAGGGTCTGGAAACACCATATATTTT.